This T cell receptor beta chain was sequenced in a study of CD4 T cells in relation to SARS-CoV-2 and coronaviruses. Study summary: ViraFEST: roughly 10-day antigen culture of PBMCs, then TCR beta CDR3 sequencing. Median patient age was about 41 years, spanning 21 to 72 years. The study's findings and limits: Roughly three fifths of donors had memory CD4+ clonotypes crossrecognizing SARS-CoV-2 and common cold coronavirus spike.

Clones were read by immunoSEQ multiplex PCR, and TCRdb kept only the in-frame ones, dropping some. Altogether 35,000 to 50,000 clones are present, roughly 82% being singletons, with the ten largest covering around 1.4%. On this clone: Its antigen is unknown.

Sorted naive or memory CD4+ cells met CEF peptides for over 9 days. Sequenced sample: naive CD4+ T cells from PBMCs, cultured in vitro. Subset meaning: naive CD4+ T cells isolated by negative enrichment. The TCR was taken from an adult with COVID-19.

The CDR3 DNA sequence: TGTGCCAGCAGCCCAGAGCCGGACAGTTTTGGAAACACCATATATTTT. Its translation is CASSPEPDSFGNTIYF. The rearrangement links TRBV5-4 to TRBJ1-3, with a possible D match to TRBD1 (6 bases). In germline, CDR1 is SGHNT, CDR2 YYREEE (reference sequence). CDR3 length: 16 amino acids. V was trimmed by 4 bases and J by 3 bases, leaving 17 bases between them.